The 14 T cell receptor beta chains in this list originate from one sample, sequenced in a study of T cell changes during pregnancy in multiple sclerosis. TCRdb's table, derived via immunoSEQ multiplex PCR, lists solely in-frame clones and lacks some. The data contain about 98,000 clones, 92% of them singletons. The sequenced sample was peripheral blood, obtained after pregnancy. These receptors were collected from a female donor in good health, enrolled as a control in a pregnancy study.

The CDR3 spells CASSFDSYEQYF. Here the CDR3 DNA reads TGTGCCAGCAGTTTTGACAGCTACGAGCAGTACTTC. The chain joins TRBV28 to TRBJ2-7; tentative D call: TRBD1 (5 bases). The V gene's germline CDR1 is MDHEN and CDR2 SYDVKM. Between the trimmed V and J ends, which lost 3 bases and 3 bases, there was a span of 6 bases. There are 12 residues in the CDR3. Together with reference TRBV28 and TRBJ2-7, the CDR3 gives the full variable domain: DVKVTQSSRYLVKRTGEKVFLECVQDMDHENMFWYRQDPGLGLRLIYFSYDVKMKEKGDIPEGYSVSREKKERFSLILESASTNQTSMYLCASSFDSYEQYFGPGTRLTVT.

This chain joins TRBV2 and TRBJ2-1; 9 bases line up with TRBD2. Losses at the gene ends were 3 bases for V and 3 bases for J; bases not matched to a gene: 9. The CDR3 sequence is 17 residues long. Germline-derived CDR1 and CDR2 are SNHLY and FYNNEI. This chain's CDR3 is CASSERGGGADYNEQFF. The CDR3 region has the DNA TGTGCCAGCAGTGAGAGGGGCGGGGGGGCCGACTACAATGAGCAGTTCTTC. The full variable domain, its missing parts supplied by reference TRBV2 and TRBJ2-1, is EPEVTQTPSHQVTQMGQEVILRCVPISNHLYFYWYRQILGQKVEFLVSFYNNEISEKSEIFDDQFSVERPDGSNFTLKIRSTKLEDSAMYFCASSERGGGADYNEQFFGPGTRLTVL.

At least ten counts were recorded for this clone. The chain joins TRBV6-4 to TRBJ2-1; D is perhaps TRBD2 (6 bases). With 0 bases removed from V and 8 bases from J, the gap between germline ends came to 11 bases. Looked up from germline, CDR1 is MRHNA and CDR2 is SNTAGT. This CDR3 comprises 14 residues. CDR3 bases: TGTGCCAGCAGTGACTCGGAGGGGACGGATGAGCAGTTCTTC. It yields the protein CASSDSEGTDEQFF.

This chain uses TRBV5-4 with TRBJ1-2; possibly TRBD1 for D (6 bases). From germline, CDR1 is SGHNT and CDR2 YYREEE (reference sequence). The CDR3 loop spans 13 amino acids. The V end lost 1 base, the J end lost 4 bases, and 8 bases lay between the germline ends. The CDR3 here is CASSLPGAYGYTF. The CDR3 DNA follows: TGTGCCAGCAGCTTGCCAGGGGCCTATGGCTACACCTTC.

This chain joins TRBV6-6 and TRBJ1-2; D remains unclear. This CDR3 has 12 residues. V lost 6 bases and J 8 bases, leaving 13 bases between the germline ends. Germline V gene sequence: CDR1 MNHNY, CDR2 SVGAGI (reference sequence). For the CDR3, the DNA is TGTGCCAGCAGAGAGACGGGAGGGGGCTACACCTTC. Translating it yields CASRETGGGYTF.

The chain couples TRBV6-1 to TRBJ1-5; D not resolved. The CDR3 is made up of 13 amino acids. V lost 3 bases to trimming and J lost 4 bases, with 7 bases between them. The V gene's germline CDR1 is MNHNS and CDR2 SASEGT. CDR3 in DNA: TGTGCCAGCAGTGAGAGAGAGAATCAGCCCCAGCATTTT. The encoded protein is CASSERENQPQHF.

This chain links TRBV7-9 with TRBJ1-4, with D possibly matching TRBD1 (5 bases). The CDR3 is 13 amino acids. V was pared by 7 bases and J by 7 bases, with 13 bases between. Germline CDR1 and CDR2: SEHNR and FQNEAQ (reference sequence). The CDR3: CASKESQGEKLFF. CDR3 coding DNA: TGTGCCAGCAAGGAGTCCCAGGGTGAAAAACTGTTTTTT.

This clone was detected only once. The V gene is TRBV7-8, the J gene TRBJ1-1; possible D gene TRBD1, 6 bases. CDR3 length: 16 amino acids. V lost 3 bases and J 1 base, leaving 15 bases between the germline ends. CDR1 and CDR2 from the germline V gene are SGHVS and FQNEAQ. The chain's CDR3 is CASSFLATGKNTEAFF. In nucleotides, the CDR3 is TGTGCCAGCAGCTTCTTGGCGACAGGCAAGAACACTGAAGCTTTCTTT.

This chain connects TRBV27 to TRBJ2-7; unclear D gene. The CDR3 loop spans 13 amino acids. Trimming stripped 0 bases from V and 3 bases from J, with 6 bases between. Germline V gene sequence: CDR1 MNHEY, CDR2 SMNVEV (reference sequence). In DNA form, the CDR3 reads TGTGCCAGCAGTTTATCCCTCAGCTACGAGCAGTACTTC. Amino acid sequence: CASSLSLSYEQYF.

The genes are TRBV21-1 and TRBJ2-7; no DNA check was done on the table's D call, TRBD2. TRBV21-1 constitutes a pseudogene. CDR3 length equals 15 residues. The CDR3 DNA is TGTGCCAGCAGCAAAGATGGAGGGTGGGCGTACGAGCAGTACTTC. Translated: CASSKDGGWAYEQYF.

V is TRBV10-2 and J is TRBJ1-5; D not resolved. Germline CDR1 is WSHSY and CDR2 is SAAADI. The V end was cut by 6 bases, the J end by 1 base, with 10 bases between. The CDR3 spans 14 residues. The CDR3 region is CASSTVESNQPQHF. The DNA of the CDR3 is TGCGCCAGCAGCACCGTGGAGAGCAATCAGCCCCAGCATTTT.

The gene calls are TRBV19 and TRBJ2-7, with TRBD2 matching over 13 bases. Germline V CDR1 and CDR2: LNHDA, SQIVND (reference sequence). The V gene end was trimmed by 4 bases and the J gene end by 3 bases; junction bases not matched to a gene: 6. CDR3 length: 16 amino acids. CDR3 sequence (DNA): TGTGCCAGTAGTACGGGACTAGCGGGAAGGGTCTACGAGCAGTACTTC. It translates to CASSTGLAGRVYEQYF.

V usage is TRBV23-1 and J usage is TRBJ1-1; 7 bases align to TRBD1. TRBV23-1 qualifies as an ORF whose function is uncertain. This CDR3 is built from 15 residues. V lost 0 bases to trimming and J lost 2 bases; unmatched junction nucleotides: 3. CDR3 bases: TGCGCCAGCAGTCAATCAGGACAGGAAAACACTGAAGCTTTCTTT. Translation gives CASSQSGQENTEAFF.

The V gene is TRBV4-2, the J gene TRBJ1-1, with D unresolved. The CDR3 contains 17 residues. Germline lookup yields CDR1 LGHNA and CDR2 YNFKEQ. With 0 bases removed from V and 0 bases from J, the gap between germline ends came to 14 bases. Written as DNA, the CDR3 is TGTGCCAGCAGCCAAGAGGCACAGACCGAGATGAACACTGAAGCTTTCTTT. It translates to CASSQEAQTEMNTEAFF.